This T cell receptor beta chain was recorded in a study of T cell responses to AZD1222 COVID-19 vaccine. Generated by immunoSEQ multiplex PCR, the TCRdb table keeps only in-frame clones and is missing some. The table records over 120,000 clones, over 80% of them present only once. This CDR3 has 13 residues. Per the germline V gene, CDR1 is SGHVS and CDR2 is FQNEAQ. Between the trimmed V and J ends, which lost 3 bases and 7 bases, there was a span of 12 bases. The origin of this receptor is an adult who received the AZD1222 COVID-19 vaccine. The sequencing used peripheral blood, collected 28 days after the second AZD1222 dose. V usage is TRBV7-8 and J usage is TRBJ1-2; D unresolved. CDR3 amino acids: CASSFVGSAGYTF. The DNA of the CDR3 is TGTGCCAGCAGCTTTGTTGGATCTGCTGGCTACACCTTC.